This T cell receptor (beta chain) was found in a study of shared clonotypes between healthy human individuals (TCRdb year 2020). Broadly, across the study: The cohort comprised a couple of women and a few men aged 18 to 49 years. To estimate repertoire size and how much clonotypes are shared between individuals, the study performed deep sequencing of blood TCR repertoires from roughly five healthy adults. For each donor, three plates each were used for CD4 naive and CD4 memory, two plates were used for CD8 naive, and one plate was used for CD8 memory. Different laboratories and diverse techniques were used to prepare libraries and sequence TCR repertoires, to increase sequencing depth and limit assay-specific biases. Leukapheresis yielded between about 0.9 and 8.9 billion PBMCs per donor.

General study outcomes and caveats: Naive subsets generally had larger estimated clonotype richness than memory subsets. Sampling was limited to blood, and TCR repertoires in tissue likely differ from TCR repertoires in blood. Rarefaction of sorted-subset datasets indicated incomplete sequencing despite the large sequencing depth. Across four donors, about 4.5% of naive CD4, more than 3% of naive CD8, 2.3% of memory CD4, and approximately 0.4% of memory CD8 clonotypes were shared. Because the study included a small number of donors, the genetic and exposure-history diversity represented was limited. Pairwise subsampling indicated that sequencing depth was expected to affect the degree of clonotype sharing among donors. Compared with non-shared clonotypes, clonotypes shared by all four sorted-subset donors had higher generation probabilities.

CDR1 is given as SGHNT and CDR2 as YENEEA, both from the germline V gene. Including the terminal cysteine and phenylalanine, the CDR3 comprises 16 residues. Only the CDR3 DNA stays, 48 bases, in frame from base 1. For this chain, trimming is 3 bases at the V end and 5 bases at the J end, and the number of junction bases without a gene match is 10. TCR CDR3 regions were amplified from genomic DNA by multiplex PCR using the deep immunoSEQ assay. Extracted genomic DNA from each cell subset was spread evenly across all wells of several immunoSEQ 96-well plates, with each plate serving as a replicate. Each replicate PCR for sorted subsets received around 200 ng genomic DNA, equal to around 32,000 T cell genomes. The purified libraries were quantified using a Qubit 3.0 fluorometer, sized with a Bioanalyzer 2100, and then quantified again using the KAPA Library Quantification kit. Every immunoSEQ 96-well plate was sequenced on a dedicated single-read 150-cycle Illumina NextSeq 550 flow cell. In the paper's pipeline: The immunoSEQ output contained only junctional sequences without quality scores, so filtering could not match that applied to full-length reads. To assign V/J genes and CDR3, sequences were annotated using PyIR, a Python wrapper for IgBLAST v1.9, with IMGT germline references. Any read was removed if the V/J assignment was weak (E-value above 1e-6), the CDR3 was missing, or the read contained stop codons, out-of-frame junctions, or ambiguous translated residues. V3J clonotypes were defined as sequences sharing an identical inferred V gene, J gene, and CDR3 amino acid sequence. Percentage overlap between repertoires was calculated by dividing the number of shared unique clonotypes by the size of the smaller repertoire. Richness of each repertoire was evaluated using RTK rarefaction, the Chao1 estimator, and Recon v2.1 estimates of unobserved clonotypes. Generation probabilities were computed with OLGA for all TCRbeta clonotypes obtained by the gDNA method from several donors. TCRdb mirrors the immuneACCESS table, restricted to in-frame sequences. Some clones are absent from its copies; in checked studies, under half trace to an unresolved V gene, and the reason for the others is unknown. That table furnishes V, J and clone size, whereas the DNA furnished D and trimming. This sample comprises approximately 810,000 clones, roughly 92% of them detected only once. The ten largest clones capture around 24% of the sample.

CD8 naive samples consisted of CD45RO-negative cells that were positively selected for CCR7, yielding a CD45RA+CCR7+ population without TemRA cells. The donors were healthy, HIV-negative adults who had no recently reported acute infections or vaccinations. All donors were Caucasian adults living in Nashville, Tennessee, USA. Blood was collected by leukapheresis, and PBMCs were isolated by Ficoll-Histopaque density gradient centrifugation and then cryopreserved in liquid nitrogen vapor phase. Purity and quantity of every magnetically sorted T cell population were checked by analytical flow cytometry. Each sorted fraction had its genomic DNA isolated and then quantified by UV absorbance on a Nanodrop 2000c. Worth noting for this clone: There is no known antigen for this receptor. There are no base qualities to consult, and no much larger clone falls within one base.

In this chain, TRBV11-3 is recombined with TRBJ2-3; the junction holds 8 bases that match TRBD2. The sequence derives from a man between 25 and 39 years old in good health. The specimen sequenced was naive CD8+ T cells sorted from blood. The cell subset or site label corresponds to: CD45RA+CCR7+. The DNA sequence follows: TGTGCCAGCAGCTTGTCACCGGGAGGGCCTCAAGATACGCAGTATTTT. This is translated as CASSLSPGGPQDTQYF. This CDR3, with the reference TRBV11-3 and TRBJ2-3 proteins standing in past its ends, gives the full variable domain EAGVVQSPRYKIIEKKQPVAFWCNPISGHNTLYWYLQNLGQGPELLIRYENEEAVDDSQLPKDRFSAERLKGVDSTLKIQPAELGDSAVYLCASSLSPGGPQDTQYFGPGTRLTVL.